This T cell receptor (beta chain) was captured by sequencing in a study of monozygotic twins with cystic fibrosis. Germline V gene sequence: CDR1 SGHRS, CDR2 YFSETQ. The CDR3 has 16 residues. V was pared by 0 bases and J by 2 bases, with 15 bases between. Profiled with immunoSEQ multiplex PCR; TCRdb holds only in-frame clones, not every one. The sample has tens of thousands of clones; roughly nine tenths are singletons. The receptor's source is a girl aged 2-10 years with cystic fibrosis. The V and J genes are TRBV5-1 and TRBJ2-7, with D possibly TRBD2 on 5 matching bases. Sequencing input: blood. CDR3 amino acids: CASSLAGGSETYEQYF. The CDR3 nucleotides are TGCGCCAGCAGCTTGGCCGGAGGCAGTGAAACCTACGAGCAGTACTTC.